The rows below give T cell receptor beta chains drawn from one sample of a study of cytomegalovirus exposure and HLA in healthy donors. This table comes from immunoSEQ multiplex PCR, and its TCRdb copy is limited to in-frame clones, with some not included. The sample records some 130,000 clones, almost 80% being singletons. The sample was PBMCs. The receptors come from a female donor in good health and CMV-seronegative. Each CDR3 is given with its conserved first and last residue. D genes are given only for firm matches. The size entry is marked missing in some rows and otherwise reads once, few, many or a size class.

NA	NA	TRBV18	TRBJ2-5	TGTGCCAGCTCACCAGGGGAGGAGACCCAGTACTTC	CASSPGEETQYF
NA	TRBD2	TRBV29-1	TRBJ2-1	TGCAGCGTTGAACGACTAGCGGGAGGCCCCAATGAGCAGTTCTTC	CSVERLAGGPNEQFF
NA	TRBD2	TRBV30	TRBJ2-1	TGTGCCTGGAGCTCCACTAGCGGGAGGGCCCAAAATGAGCAGTTCTTC	CAWSSTSGRAQNEQFF
NA	TRBD1	TRBV28	TRBJ2-6	TGTGCCAGCAGTCATAGTCCGGACAGGGCTGGGGCCAACGTCCTGACTTTC	CASSHSPDRAGANVLTF
NA	NA	TRBV28	TRBJ1-1	TGTGCCAGCGCAGGGCCCGGCAACACTGAAGCTTTCTTT	CASAGPGNTEAFF
once	NA	TRBV6-6	TRBJ2-2	TGTGCCAGCAGGGACAGCGACACCGGGGAGCTGTTTTTT	CASRDSDTGELFF
medium-sized	NA	TRBV4-3	TRBJ2-7	TGCGCCAGCAGCCAAGAGACAGCCCCCTCCTACGAGCAGTACTTC	CASSQETAPSYEQYF
NA	NA	TRBV28	TRBJ2-5	TGTGCCAGCAGTTCGCTAGAGGTCCAAGAGACCCAGTACTTC	CASSSLEVQETQYF
few	TRBD1	TRBV5-4	TRBJ2-7	TGTGCCAGCAGCCTTGGACAGGGAGGCGTCGAGCAGTACTTC	CASSLGQGGVEQYF
NA	NA	TRBV28	TRBJ1-3	TGTGCCAGCAGTATACAGACCCCGGGACAACGTGGAAACACCATATATTTT	CASSIQTPGQRGNTIYF
few	TRBD1	TRBV7-3	TRBJ2-7	TGTGCCAGCAGCTTAGAAGGGACAGGGGTAGGCGAGCAGTACTTC	CASSLEGTGVGEQYF
NA	NA	TRBV9	TRBJ2-5	TGTGCCAGCAGCCCTCGGGGTTTAGGGGAGACCCAGTACTTC	CASSPRGLGETQYF
NA	NA	TRBV2	TRBJ2-7	TGTGCCAGCAGCCGGGACACCCTCTACGAGCAGTACTTC	CASSRDTLYEQYF
NA	NA	TRBV28	TRBJ2-3	TGTGCCAGCAGCTCTCCGGGGGACCCACTGCAGGCAGATACGCAGTATTTT	CASSSPGDPLQADTQYF
NA	NA	TRBV6-4	TRBJ2-2	TGTGCCAGCAGTGACCGGGACACCGGGGAGCTGTTTTTT	CASSDRDTGELFF